These 8 T cell receptor beta chains were all obtained from the same sample, sequenced in a study of tumor-infiltrating lymphocytes in localized non-small cell lung cancer. Assay used: immunoSEQ multiplex PCR; TCRdb lists only in-frame clones, some missing. Of around 16,000 clones listed, about three quarters are singletons. The sample was lung tumor tissue. The receptors here all came from a human donor with non-small cell lung cancer.

This CDR3 reads CASSSFTGTEFLDEAFF. As DNA, the CDR3 is TGTGCCAGCAGCTCTTTCACCGGGACAGAATTTTTGGATGAAGCTTTCTTT. The chain has TRBV7-9 and TRBJ1-1; TRBD1 agrees at 7 bases. The CDR3 covers 17 residues. The germline CDR1 and CDR2 sequences are SEHNR and FQNEAQ (reference sequence). V was pared by 4 bases and J by 7 bases, with 18 bases of the junction left unmatched.

Notes on this clone: The junction differs from germline at one of its ends, possibly a read error. The gene calls are TRBV10-3 and TRBJ2-7, with 15 bases matching TRBD2. There are 13 residues in the CDR3. Germline V lookup: CDR1 ENHRY, CDR2 SYGVKD. Here the CDR3 reads CAITPGLAGGVLF. Here the CDR3 DNA reads TGTGCCATCACCCCCGGACTAGCGGGAGGGGTTCTCTTC.

The chain uses TRBV12-5 and TRBJ2-7, with D hard to call. The CDR3 spans 15 residues. V lost 0 bases to trimming and J lost 0 bases, with 9 bases between them. From germline, CDR1 is LGHNT and CDR2 FRNRAP. The CDR3 sequence is CASGLVLQFSYEQYF. CDR3 in DNA: TGTGCTAGTGGTTTGGTACTGCAGTTCTCCTACGAGCAGTACTTC. Full variable domain (outside the CDR3, taken from reference TRBV12-5 and TRBJ2-7): DARVTQTPRHKVTEMGQEVTMRCQPILGHNTVFWYRQTMMQGLELLAYFRNRAPLDDSGMPKDRFSAEMPDATLATLKIQPSEPRDSAVYFCASGLVLQFSYEQYFGPGTRLTVT.

The genes are TRBV11-3 and TRBJ1-3, with D uncertain. Trimming took off 5 bases at V and 0 bases at J, with 11 bases between the two ends. Germline V gives CDR1 SGHNT, CDR2 YENEEA. The CDR3 is made up of 15 amino acids. CDR3 region: CASSEDGSSGNTIYF. CDR3 coding DNA: TGTGCCAGCAGCGAGGACGGGAGCTCTGGAAACACCATATATTTT.

J is TRBJ2-7 and V is TRBV29-1; 8 nucleotides align to TRBD1. CDR3 length equals 12 residues. V lost 6 bases to trimming and J lost 4 bases; unmatched junction nucleotides: 5. CDR1 and CDR2 (germline): SQVTM, ANQGSEA. CDR3 sequence: CSVAGTGYEQYF. The CDR3 bases are TGCAGCGTCGCCGGGACAGGTTACGAGCAGTACTTC.

The chain employs TRBV6-5 and TRBJ1-5; no firm D call. This CDR3 comprises 13 residues. V was shortened by 6 bases and J by 4 bases, with 10 bases between the two germline ends. Germline values: CDR1 MNHEY, CDR2 SVGAGI. The CDR3 nucleotides read TGTGCCAGCAGGGGAGGAATTAATCAGCCCCAGCATTTT. Residues: CASRGGINQPQHF.

V gene TRBV4-2 combines with J gene TRBJ2-2, with D uncertain. Per the germline V gene, CDR1 is LGHNA and CDR2 is YNFKEQ. The CDR3 has 14 residues. V gave up 3 bases and J gave up 3 bases, with 8 bases separating them. CDR3 DNA: TGTGCCAGCAGCCAGGAAGGCCACACCGGGGAGCTGTTTTTT. It codes for CASSQEGHTGELFF.

This clone was detected a few times. The chain uses TRBV6-1 and TRBJ2-5; unclear D gene. Germline lookup yields CDR1 MNHNS and CDR2 SASEGT. This CDR3 region has 14 residues. The V end was cut by 5 bases, the J end by 5 bases, with 15 bases between. This chain's CDR3 is CASSYDMMRETQYF. The CDR3 DNA is TGTGCCAGCAGTTATGACATGATGCGGGAGACCCAGTACTTC.